A selection of T cell receptor beta chains follows, all from one sample in a study of a mutant IDH1 vaccine in newly diagnosed glioma. Their recognized antigens are unknown. Libraries were prepared by immunoSEQ multiplex PCR; TCRdb keeps only in-frame clonotypes and omits some of them. Of around 32,000 clones in the sample, around 87% were seen once. The sample was peripheral blood mononuclear cells (PBMCs), taken from a glioma patient whose treatment included an IDH1 peptide vaccine. These receptors were obtained from a woman between 40 and 50 years old with glioma. Some clones in this sample may be carry-over from other donors' samples. CDR3s include the opening cysteine and the closing phenylalanine or tryptophan. The D gene is left open where the match is weak. Clone size appears in some rows only: once, few, many, or a class for an expanded clone.

CDR3,DNA,J,size,D,V
CASSQVDLLPSGANVLTF,TGCGCCAGCAGCCAAGTGGACCTCCTGCCCTCTGGGGCCAACGTCCTGACTTTC,TRBJ2-6,NA,NA,TRBV4-1
CASSPGSVADTQYF,TGCGCCAGCAGCCCGGGATCAGTAGCAGATACGCAGTATTTT,TRBJ2-3,NA,NA,TRBV5-1
CASRGPGTGNTIYF,TGCGCCAGCAGGGGTCCCGGGACAGGGAACACCATATATTTT,TRBJ1-3,NA,TRBD1,TRBV10-1
CASSLGGDPFF,TGTGCCAGCAGCTTGGGGGGCGACCCGTTCTTC,TRBJ2-1,NA,NA,TRBV11-1
CASSLAPGGTGNTIYF,TGTGCCAGCAGCTTGGCCCCTGGCGGGACTGGAAACACCATATATTTT,TRBJ1-3,NA,NA,TRBV5-4
CASRLAGAPTEAFF,TGTGCCAGCAGGCTCGCAGGGGCGCCCACTGAAGCTTTCTTT,TRBJ1-1,once,NA,TRBV5-5
CASSTRTSGLRDNEQFF,TGTGCCAGCAGCACACGTACTAGCGGCCTTCGGGACAATGAGCAGTTCTTC,TRBJ2-1,NA,TRBD2,TRBV7-2
CASSSAGYVDTEAFF,TGTGCCAGCAGCTCAGCAGGGTATGTGGACACTGAAGCTTTCTTT,TRBJ1-1,NA,NA,TRBV11-2
CASNPADGNSGANVLTF,TGCGCCAGCAACCCCGCGGACGGAAATTCTGGGGCCAACGTCCTGACTTTC,TRBJ2-6,NA,NA,TRBV4-3
CASPNPRRGNKETQYF,TGTGCCAGCCCCAATCCGCGGCGGGGAAACAAAGAGACCCAGTACTTC,TRBJ2-5,NA,NA,TRBV28
CASSIQLAGGTDTQYF,TGCGCCAGCAGCATCCAACTAGCGGGGGGCACAGATACGCAGTATTTT,TRBJ2-3,NA,TRBD2,TRBV5-1